Given below is one TCR beta chain in context. Its antigen is as yet unknown. This entry comes from a study of cytomegalovirus exposure and HLA in healthy donors. 13 Jbeta primers and 60 Vbeta primers were used for the PCR. Data came from immunoSEQ multiplex PCR; TCRdb stores just in-frame clones and leaves some out. The repertoire has 170,000 or so clones, approximately 80% of them found once; the top ten carry 0.65%. Study findings and constraints: An assumption of roughly uniform sequencing depth across donors underlay the presence/absence analyses.

This receptor was obtained from a boy aged 5-17 years in good health and CMV-seronegative. The sequencing input was PBMCs.

The CDR3 region is CASSVGRNTEAFF. The CDR3 DNA follows: TGTGCCAGCAGTGTCGGTAGGAACACTGAAGCTTTCTTT. The chain joins TRBV7-2 to TRBJ1-1; D not certain. The CDR3 totals 13 residues. With 6 bases removed from V and 1 base from J, the gap between germline ends came to 9 bases. Per germline, CDR1 SGHTA and CDR2 FQGNSA.